The 28 T cell receptor beta chains in this list originate from one sample, sequenced in a study of blood T cell repertoires in COVID-19. Libraries were prepared by immunoSEQ multiplex PCR; TCRdb keeps only in-frame clonotypes and omits some of them. The table records about 80,000 clones, around 76% of them present only once. The source material was peripheral blood. Receptors originate from a man aged 70-80 years with active or convalescent COVID-19.

The chain employs TRBV25-1 and TRBJ2-1; TRBD2 agrees at 7 bases. Germline trimming cut 1 base from V and 8 bases from J; bases unmatched to any gene: 2. This CDR3 region has 13 residues. Germline V gene data show CDR1 as MGHDK and CDR2 as SYGVNS. The CDR3 DNA reads as TGTGCCAGCAGTGAATTCCGGGGGGATGAGCAGTTCTTC. This encodes CASSEFRGDEQFF.

CDR3 protein: CASSSSGEQTQYF. The DNA for the CDR3 is TGTGCCAGCAGCTCCTCAGGGGAGCAGACCCAGTACTTC. V gene TRBV5-5 combines with J gene TRBJ2-5, with a possible D match to TRBD1 (6 bases). The CDR3 covers 13 residues. CDR1 SGHKS and CDR2 YYEKEE come from the germline V gene (reference sequence). V lost 3 bases to trimming and J lost 6 bases, with 12 bases between them.

The chain couples TRBV3-1 (or the pseudogene TRBV3-2) to TRBJ1-1, with a tentative D call TRBD1 (5 bases). Trimming pared 4 bases from V and 1 base from J, leaving 19 bases between. The CDR3 extends over 17 amino acids. Germline lookup yields CDR1 LGHDT and CDR2 YNNKEL (reference sequence). CDR3 coding DNA: TGTGCCAGCAGCCTAAGAAGTAACCCAGGGAAGAACACTGAAGCTTTCTTT. This codes for CASSLRSNPGKNTEAFF.

The rearrangement joins TRBV24-1 to TRBJ1-1, with D unclear. Germline-derived CDR1 and CDR2 are KGHDR and SFDVKD. The CDR3 has 14 residues. The V end lost 12 bases, the J end lost 0 bases, and 16 bases lay between the germline ends. CDR3 residues: CASSPYRLNTEAFF. The CDR3 DNA sequence: TGTGCCTCGAGTCCGTATCGCCTGAACACTGAAGCTTTCTTT.

The chain couples TRBV7-8 to TRBJ2-5; D might be TRBD2 (7 bases). There are 16 residues in the CDR3. Germline V gene sequence: CDR1 SGHVS, CDR2 FQNEAQ. With 5 bases removed from V and 5 bases from J, the gap between germline ends came to 21 bases. The CDR3 region is CASSPSYREGLETQYF. CDR3 bases: TGTGCCAGCAGCCCAAGTTACAGGGAGGGACTGGAGACCCAGTACTTC.

The CDR3: CASSPRQGAETQYF. CDR3 DNA: TGTGCCAGCAGTCCCCGACAGGGGGCGGAGACCCAGTACTTC. The chain recombines TRBV27 with TRBJ2-5, with TRBD1 matching over 10 bases. After removal of 5 bases from V and 5 bases from J, the junction contained 5 bases not matched to a gene. The CDR3 is 14 amino acids. Germline V gene lookup returns CDR1 MNHEY and CDR2 SMNVEV (reference sequence).

The chain links TRBV18 to TRBJ1-4; D possibly corresponds to TRBD1 (5 bases). The germline V gene encodes CDR1 KGHSH and CDR2 LQKENI. The length of the CDR3 is 13 residues. Trimming took off 8 bases at V and 5 bases at J, with 12 bases between the two ends. The CDR3 coding sequence is TGTGCCAGCGGCCGGGGGGGAAATGAAAAACTGTTTTTT. Translated, it gives CASGRGGNEKLFF.

The J gene is TRBJ2-7, the V gene TRBV7-8; D is perhaps TRBD1 (5 bases). Germline V lookup: CDR1 SGHVS, CDR2 FQNEAQ. Trimming pared 2 bases from V and 5 bases from J, leaving 16 bases between. The CDR3 has 15 residues. The CDR3 region has the DNA TGTGCCAGCAGCTTACCAGGGCCCTTAGAAGACGAGCAGTACTTC. Encoded protein: CASSLPGPLEDEQYF. Full variable domain (rest looked up from reference TRBV7-8 and TRBJ2-7): GAGVSQSPRYKVAKRGQDVALRCDPISGHVSLFWYQQALGQGPEFLTYFQNEAQLDKSGLPSDRFFAERPEGSVSTLKIQRTQQEDSAVYLCASSLPGPLEDEQYFGPGTRLTVT.

The rearrangement uses TRBV18 and TRBJ2-5; D gene uncertain. The CDR3 consists of 14 residues. Germline CDR1 KGHSH, CDR2 LQKENI. Trimming left V 1 base short and J 4 bases short, with 10 bases between. The CDR3 region is CASSPRQDPETQYF. CDR3 sequence (DNA): TGTGCCAGCTCACCACGACAAGATCCAGAGACCCAGTACTTC.

This rearrangement joins TRBV11-1 to TRBJ2-3, with D uncertain. With 7 bases removed from V and 7 bases from J, the gap between germline ends came to 15 bases. The CDR3 is made up of 13 amino acids. CDR1 is SGHAT and CDR2 is FQDESV in the germline V gene (reference sequence). The CDR3 DNA sequence: TGTGCCAGCACCAAAGAGATCCGGTATACGCAGTATTTT. Its protein product is CASTKEIRYTQYF.

This clone was observed once. V and J are TRBV13 and TRBJ2-2; a possible D gene is TRBD1 (6 bases). With 2 bases removed from V and 4 bases from J, the gap between germline ends came to 11 bases. The CDR3 runs to 15 residues. Per germline, CDR1 PRHDT and CDR2 FYEKMQ (reference sequence). In nucleotides, the CDR3 is TGTGCCAGCAGCTTAAAGACAGGACTCACCGGGGAGCTGTTTTTT. Its translation: CASSLKTGLTGELFF.

The chain recombines TRBV5-1 with TRBJ1-1, with D possibly being TRBD1 (6 bases). V was shortened by 7 bases and J by 0 bases, with 10 bases between the two germline ends. CDR3 size: 13 residues. Germline CDR1 is SGHRS and CDR2 is YFSETQ. The CDR3 region has the DNA TGCGCCAGCCACAGGGAACTGAACACTGAAGCTTTCTTT. Its translation is CASHRELNTEAFF.

V and J are TRBV12-3 or TRBV12-4 and TRBJ1-1, with D possibly being TRBD1 (5 bases). V lost 6 bases and J lost 8, with 10 bases in between. The CDR3 sequence is 11 residues long. Written as DNA, the CDR3 is TGTGCCAGCAGCCCTGGACAAGAAGCTTTCTTT. This encodes CASSPGQEAFF.

This clone was seen only a few times. The rearrangement links TRBV29-1 to TRBJ1-1; D is uncertain. The CDR3 length is 12 residues. V was trimmed by 6 bases and J by 4 bases, leaving 12 bases between them. Per germline, CDR1 SQVTM and CDR2 ANQGSEA. The CDR3 DNA is TGCAGCGTGACCTCGCGGCCCACTGAAGCTTTCTTT. Translation: CSVTSRPTEAFF.

The CDR3 DNA reads as TGTGCCACCAGTGAAACAGGGGGGTCGGATGGGGGCTACACCTTC. This codes for CATSETGGSDGGYTF. The chain carries TRBV24-1 and TRBJ1-2, with TRBD1 identical over 8 bases. The ends lost 4 bases at V and 8 bases at J; junction bases unmatched: 11. Germline values: CDR1 KGHDR, CDR2 SFDVKD. CDR3 length: 15 residues.

This chain connects TRBV5-4 to TRBJ2-1; 11 nucleotides line up with TRBD2. The CDR3 contains 16 residues. Losses at the gene ends were 2 bases for V and 5 bases for J; bases not matched to a gene: 6. Germline-derived CDR1 and CDR2 are SGHNT and YYREEE (reference sequence). CDR3 DNA sequence: TGTGCCAGCAGCTTAGGCCTAGCGGGGGGCGACAATGAGCAGTTCTTC. Translation: CASSLGLAGGDNEQFF.

J is TRBJ1-1 and V is TRBV5-1, with D tentatively TRBD1 (5 bases). Germline V gene sequence: CDR1 SGHRS, CDR2 YFSETQ. CDR3 length: 13 amino acids. V was pared by 3 bases and J by 5 bases, with 11 bases between. The CDR3 DNA reads as TGCGCCAGCAGCTGGCAGGGTAGGACTGAAGCTTTCTTT. It is translated as CASSWQGRTEAFF.

This chain joins TRBV7-9 and TRBJ1-1; 8 nucleotides line up with TRBD1. CDR3 length: 16 residues. Germline CDR1 reads SEHNR; CDR2 reads FQNEAQ (reference sequence). V trimming: 5 bases; J trimming: 0 bases; junction bases outside the gene matches: 8. The CDR3 sequence is CASSPRQGSMNTEAFF. For the CDR3, the DNA is TGTGCCAGCAGCCCTCGACAGGGGAGTATGAACACTGAAGCTTTCTTT. Full variable domain (remainder filled in from reference TRBV7-9 and TRBJ1-1): DTGVSQNPRHKITKRGQNVTFRCDPISEHNRLYWYRQTLGQGPEFLTYFQNEAQLEKSRLLSDRFSAERPKGSFSTLEIQRTEQGDSAMYLCASSPRQGSMNTEAFFGQGTRLTVV.

This chain joins TRBV5-8 and TRBJ1-5; D gene ambiguous. This CDR3 contains 14 residues. Between the trimmed V and J ends, which lost 7 bases and 2 bases, there was a span of 13 bases. The germline V gene encodes CDR1 SGHTS and CDR2 YDEGEE. Here the CDR3 reads CASRGTGGNQPQHF. In DNA form, the CDR3 reads TGTGCCAGCCGGGGTACTGGGGGCAATCAGCCCCAGCATTTT. The variable domain in full, completed from reference TRBV5-8 and TRBJ1-5, reads EAGVTQSPTHLIKTRGQQATLRCSPISGHTSVYWYQQALGLGLQFLLWYDEGEERNRGNFPPRFSGRQFPNYSSELNVNALELEDSALYLCASRGTGGNQPQHFGDGTRLSIL.

This clone has just a few counts. This chain connects TRBV19 to TRBJ1-1; the match to TRBD1 covers 7 bases. The CDR3 sequence is 14 residues long. Looked up from germline, CDR1 is LNHDA and CDR2 is SQIVND (reference sequence). Trimming at V came to 3 bases and at J to 4 bases, leaving 5 bases not matched to a gene. The CDR3 bases are TGTGCCAGTAGTATTATACAGGGGCGCACTGAAGCTTTCTTT. This gives the protein CASSIIQGRTEAFF.

J is TRBJ2-1 and V is TRBV14; 7 positions agree with TRBD2. This CDR3 region has 17 residues. Germline CDR1 SGHDN, CDR2 FVKESK. Germline trimming cut 0 bases from V and 0 bases from J; bases unmatched to any gene: 5. The CDR3 DNA reads as TGTGCCAGCAGCCAAGAGTCGCGCGGGAGCTCCTACAATGAGCAGTTCTTC. Encoded protein: CASSQESRGSSYNEQFF.

CDR3 in DNA: TGTGCCAGCAGCCTCCAGGGACAGGGTTACGAGCAGTACTTC. Translation: CASSLQGQGYEQYF. The genes are TRBV7-8 and TRBJ2-7; 9 nucleotides match TRBD1. CDR1 and CDR2 from the germline V gene are SGHVS and FQNEAQ. The V and J ends lost 5 bases and 4 bases, in that order; junction bases with no gene match: 6. The CDR3 extends over 14 amino acids.

The V gene is TRBV6-5, the J gene TRBJ2-3; TRBD1 matches 9 bases. The CDR3 is 14 residues long. V shed 6 bases and J 6 bases; nucleotides not matched to a gene: 7. Germline CDR1 and CDR2: MNHEY and SVGAGI. This CDR3 is CASRSGQGLDTQYF. CDR3 nucleotides: TGTGCCAGCAGGTCCGGACAGGGGTTGGATACGCAGTATTTT.

The CDR3 reads CARTGGYNEQYF. The DNA for the CDR3 is TGTGCCAGGACAGGGGGTTATAATGAGCAGTACTTC. The chain links TRBV10-3 to TRBJ2-7, with 10 bases aligning to TRBD1. From germline, CDR1 is ENHRY and CDR2 SYGVKD. Trimming at V came to 10 bases and at J to 7 bases, leaving 7 bases not matched to a gene. The CDR3 length is 12 residues.

The genes are TRBV19 and TRBJ1-5; 9 bases are shared with TRBD1. The CDR3 loop spans 15 amino acids. The germline V gene has CDR1 LNHDA and CDR2 SQIVND (reference sequence). The ends lost 7 bases at V and 2 bases at J; junction bases unmatched: 6. This CDR3 reads CASIGTGGRNQPQHF. CDR3 nucleotides: TGTGCCAGTATCGGCACAGGGGGCCGCAATCAGCCCCAGCATTTT.

This clone occurred once. The chain links TRBV19 to TRBJ1-6; possibly TRBD1 for D (5 bases). This CDR3 comprises 14 residues. Germline CDR1 is LNHDA and CDR2 is SQIVND (reference sequence). V lost 3 bases, J lost 10 bases, and 13 bases lay in between. The CDR3 nucleotides read TGTGCCAGTAGTATTGGTCAGGGCGGATCACCCCTCCACTTT. Its protein product is CASSIGQGGSPLHF.

The chain couples TRBV3-1 (or the pseudogene TRBV3-2) to TRBJ2-3; 9 bases align to TRBD2. Germline V CDR1 and CDR2: LGHDT, YNNKEL (reference sequence). J lost 3 bases, V lost 9 bases, and 10 bases had no gene match. The CDR3 extends over 15 amino acids. The chain's CDR3 is CASAGGGARTDTQYF. CDR3 in DNA: TGTGCCAGTGCCGGCGGGGGGGCCCGGACAGATACGCAGTATTTT.

J is TRBJ2-1 and V is TRBV4-1; 8 bases agree with TRBD2. Germline CDR1 MGHRA, CDR2 YSYEKL. With 4 bases clipped from V and 6 bases from J, the junction kept 14 bases outside the gene matches. The CDR3 is 17 residues long. CDR3 amino acids: CASSRERGLEGRNEQFF. CDR3 in DNA: TGCGCCAGCAGCCGAGAAAGGGGACTAGAAGGCCGCAATGAGCAGTTCTTC.